A single sample gave rise to the 21 T cell receptor beta chains below, sequenced in a study of beta chain features in type 1 diabetes. All of the isolated RNA was reverse transcribed, so expressed TCRB transcripts were sequenced. The method was immunoSEQ multiplex PCR; TCRdb's version includes in-frame clones alone and lacks a portion of them. The table lists 150,000 or so clones, around 8.7% of them singletons. Sequencing was carried out using central memory CD4+ T cells from blood. The receptor source for this set is a man younger than 35 in good health.

In its sample, this clone was seen a few times. The sample holds other DNA sequences that translate to the same CDR3. CDR3 nucleotide sequence: TGTGCCAGCAGCTTAGGAACCGGGACAGGGGGCGAGAAACTGTTTTTT. Translation: CASSLGTGTGGEKLFF. V is TRBV7-2 and J is TRBJ1-4; 12 bases are shared with TRBD1. The V and J ends lost 1 base and 11 bases, in that order; junction bases with no gene match: 8. The CDR3 is 16 amino acids. Per germline, CDR1 SGHTA and CDR2 FQGNSA.

This sequence joins TRBV7-2 and TRBJ2-3; 7 bases fit TRBD1. The V segment lost 7 bases and the J segment 4 bases; nucleotides outside the gene matches: 8. From germline, CDR1 is SGHTA and CDR2 FQGNSA. CDR3 length equals 14 residues. The CDR3 region is CASTQGDKADTQYF. In DNA, the CDR3 is TGTGCCAGCACCCAGGGGGATAAGGCAGATACGCAGTATTTT.

The gene calls are TRBV6-6 and TRBJ2-5, with 12 positions matching TRBD2. The CDR3 is made up of 15 amino acids. The germline CDR1 and CDR2 sequences are MNHNY and SVGAGI (reference sequence). After removal of 7 bases from V and 11 bases from J, the junction contained 14 bases not matched to a gene. The CDR3 here is CASTPKLAGGRNQYF. CDR3 sequence (DNA): TGTGCCAGCACCCCTAAACTAGCGGGGGGACGTAATCAGTACTTC.

This clone has just a few counts. The chain links TRBV6-5 to TRBJ1-6; D is perhaps TRBD1 (6 bases). The CDR3 has 13 amino acids. Trimming removed 6 bases from V and 10 bases from J, with 13 bases in between. Germline CDR1 is MNHEY and CDR2 is SVGAGI. CDR3 residues: CASSNRVGSPLHF. The CDR3 DNA sequence: TGTGCCAGCAGCAACAGGGTAGGATCACCCCTCCACTTT.

This clone appeared a few times. The J gene is TRBJ1-2, the V gene TRBV6-5; 10 positions agree with TRBD1. V dropped 5 bases and J dropped 2; count of bases not matched to a gene: 5. The germline V gene encodes CDR1 MNHEY and CDR2 SVGAGI. This CDR3 is built from 15 residues. CDR3 in amino acids: CASSRPGQGNYGYTF. The CDR3 region has the DNA TGTGCCAGCAGTCGACCGGGACAGGGGAACTATGGCTACACCTTC.

This clone was observed a few times. This rearrangement joins TRBV7-2 to TRBJ2-5; D gene ambiguous. The CDR3 covers 14 residues. Trimming took off 4 bases at V and 2 bases at J, with 11 bases between the two ends. Looked up from germline, CDR1 is SGHTA and CDR2 is FQGNSA. CDR3 protein: CASSSAQFQETQYF. CDR3 coding DNA: TGTGCCAGCAGCTCAGCTCAGTTTCAAGAGACCCAGTACTTC. The full variable domain, its missing parts supplied by reference TRBV7-2 and TRBJ2-5, is GAGVSQSPSNKVTEKGKDVELRCDPISGHTALYWYRQSLGQGLEFLIYFQGNSAPDKSGLPSDRFSAERTGGSVSTLTIQRTQQEDSAVYLCASSSAQFQETQYFGPGTRLLVL.

This clone was seen a handful of times. The chain employs TRBV7-2 and TRBJ1-5, with D possibly TRBD1 on 5 matching bases. This CDR3 has 16 amino acids. Between the trimmed V and J ends, which lost 4 bases and 6 bases, there was a span of 19 bases. Per the germline V gene, CDR1 is SGHTA and CDR2 is FQGNSA. CDR3 amino acids: CASSSGGKGNGQPQHF. CDR3 coding DNA: TGTGCCAGCAGCTCCGGGGGGAAGGGGAATGGTCAGCCCCAGCATTTT.

The chain links TRBV4-3 to TRBJ2-4, with D possibly TRBD1 on 6 matching bases. V shed 3 bases and J shed 0 bases, with 18 bases lying between them. The CDR3 sequence is 18 residues long. CDR1 is LGHNA and CDR2 is YSLEER in the germline V gene. CDR3 region: CASSQNSLDRLAKNIQYF. For the CDR3, the DNA is TGCGCCAGCAGCCAGAACTCCTTGGACAGACTAGCCAAAAACATTCAGTACTTC.

This clone was detected a few times. V and J are TRBV7-9 and TRBJ2-5; perhaps TRBD1 as D (6 bases). The length of the CDR3 is 15 residues. V was trimmed by 5 bases and J by 0 bases, leaving 13 bases between them. Germline CDR1 and CDR2: SEHNR and FQNEAQ (reference sequence). This CDR3 reads CASSPPQGHQETQYF. CDR3 bases: TGTGCCAGCAGCCCCCCCCAGGGGCACCAAGAGACCCAGTACTTC.

This chain connects TRBV5-5 to TRBJ2-1, with 9 bases aligning to TRBD2. CDR1 SGHKS and CDR2 YYEKEE come from the germline V gene (reference sequence). The CDR3 runs 17 residues. The V gene end was trimmed by 5 bases and the J gene end by 4 bases; junction bases not matched to a gene: 13. CDR3 nucleotides: TGTGCCAGCAGGCCGGATCTGCGGGGGGGCCCGTACAATGAGCAGTTCTTC. Protein product: CASRPDLRGGPYNEQFF.

This clone appeared a few times. The rearrangement links TRBV4-2 to TRBJ2-1; TRBD1 might be the D (5 bases). Trimming removed 0 bases from V and 6 bases from J, with 12 bases in between. CDR1 and CDR2 (germline): LGHNA, YNFKEQ. The CDR3 length is 15 residues. The CDR3 nucleotides read TGTGCCAGCAGCCAAGATGGGGCTCGGCCCAATGAGCAGTTCTTC. Its translation is CASSQDGARPNEQFF.

The chain is built from TRBV7-9 and TRBJ1-2; D ambiguous. V lost 10 bases, J lost 7 bases, and 19 bases lay in between. Germline CDR1 SEHNR, CDR2 FQNEAQ (reference sequence). CDR3 size: 13 residues. CDR3 bases: TGTGCCATCGACCCATTTGGCAGGCTTGGCTACACCTTC. As protein: CAIDPFGRLGYTF.

This clone was detected only a few times. The chain carries TRBV9 and TRBJ1-2; TRBD1 aligns across 7 bases. The CDR3 sequence is 13 residues long. Germline CDR1 is SGDLS and CDR2 is YYNGEE. Trimming removed 2 bases from V and 3 bases from J; junction bases left unmatched: 1. CDR3 DNA: TGTGCCAGCAGCGTCGACAGGGACTATGGCTACACCTTC. Protein product: CASSVDRDYGYTF.

This clone was seen a few times. V usage is TRBV14 and J usage is TRBJ2-1, with 9 bases lining up with TRBD2. The CDR3 is 16 residues long. The junction had 10 bases not matched to a gene; V was cut back by 1 base and J by 9 bases. The germline V gene encodes CDR1 SGHDN and CDR2 FVKESK. This CDR3 reads CASSQAALAGRLEQFF. The CDR3 region has the DNA TGTGCCAGCAGCCAAGCTGCTCTAGCGGGGAGGCTTGAGCAGTTCTTC.

This sequence joins TRBV9 and TRBJ2-7; 12 bases fit TRBD1. From germline, CDR1 is SGDLS and CDR2 YYNGEE. Trimming cost V 4 bases and J 2 bases; bases outside gene matches: 4. The CDR3 has 15 residues. The CDR3 here is CASSPGTGGTYEQYF. Written as DNA, the CDR3 is TGTGCCAGCAGCCCAGGGACAGGGGGCACCTACGAGCAGTACTTC.

The table lists this clone with a few counts. V gene TRBV19 combines with J gene TRBJ2-3; 7 bases line up with TRBD2. Germline assignment: CDR1 LNHDA and CDR2 SQIVND (reference sequence). CDR3 length: 15 residues. Trimming removed 6 bases from V and 2 bases from J; junction bases left unmatched: 8. CDR3 loop: CASRKTSRITDTQYF. The CDR3 DNA reads TGTGCCAGTAGGAAGACTAGCAGAATCACAGATACGCAGTATTTT.

The gene calls are TRBV7-9 and TRBJ2-1; possibly TRBD2 for D (6 bases). The germline V and J ends were trimmed by 1 base and 0 bases, with 7 bases remaining between them. This CDR3 comprises 15 residues. The germline CDR1 and CDR2 sequences are SEHNR and FQNEAQ (reference sequence). The CDR3 coding sequence is TGTGCCAGCAGCTTAGAGGAGGGCTCCTACAATGAGCAGTTCTTC. Its translation: CASSLEEGSYNEQFF. Using reference TRBV7-9 and TRBJ2-1 for the parts outside the CDR3, the full variable domain is DTGVSQNPRHKITKRGQNVTFRCDPISEHNRLYWYRQTLGQGPEFLTYFQNEAQLEKSRLLSDRFSAERPKGSFSTLEIQRTEQGDSAMYLCASSLEEGSYNEQFFGPGTRLTVL.

Turning to this clone: The sample has other DNA sequences that encode this CDR3 too. The V call is TRBV19, the J call TRBJ2-3; 8 bases agree with TRBD1. V dropped 3 bases and J dropped 2; count of bases not matched to a gene: 7. Germline V gene data show CDR1 as LNHDA and CDR2 as SQIVND (reference sequence). This CDR3 has 16 residues. The CDR3 DNA sequence: TGTGCCAGTAGTATTCGGGGGACAGGATCCACAGATACGCAGTATTTT. This translates into CASSIRGTGSTDTQYF. Full variable domain (remainder filled in from reference TRBV19 and TRBJ2-3): DGGITQSPKYLFRKEGQNVTLSCEQNLNHDAMYWYRQDPGQGLRLIYYSQIVNDFQKGDIAEGYSVSREKKESFPLTVTSAQKNPTAFYLCASSIRGTGSTDTQYFGPGTRLTVL.

The genes are TRBV11-2 and TRBJ1-2; D perhaps matches TRBD1 (5 bases). From germline, CDR1 is SGHAT and CDR2 FQNNGV. The CDR3 totals 12 residues. Trimming took off 3 bases at V and 6 bases at J, with 8 bases between the two ends. Here the CDR3 reads CASSFGHDGYTF. The CDR3, as DNA: TGTGCCAGCAGCTTCGGACATGATGGCTACACCTTC.

The gene calls are TRBV7-2 and TRBJ2-1; tentatively, D is TRBD1 (7 bases). The CDR3 covers 16 residues. Germline loops: CDR1 SGHTA, CDR2 FQGNSA. Trimming shortened V by 5 bases and J by 3 bases, and 17 bases separated the two germline ends. CDR3: CASSRTGTAGYNEQFF. In nucleotides, the CDR3 is TGTGCCAGCAGCCGAACCGGGACAGCGGGCTACAATGAGCAGTTCTTC.

This clone was counted between two and nine times. The gene calls are TRBV25-1 and TRBJ1-4, with D possibly being TRBD1 (6 bases). The V gene lost 4 bases and the J gene lost 6 bases, with 18 bases spanning the gap. Germline V gene data show CDR1 as MGHDK and CDR2 as SYGVNS. The CDR3 covers 16 residues. CDR3 amino acids: CASSVHLTGRDEKLFF. In DNA form, the CDR3 reads TGTGCCAGCAGTGTCCACCTTACAGGGAGGGATGAAAAACTGTTTTTT.